This T cell receptor beta chain was sequenced during a study of OX40 agonist ivuxolimab in advanced cancers. Method: immunoSEQ multiplex PCR; TCRdb's copy keeps in-frame clones and lacks some. The sample lists about 67,000 clones; approximately 85% were seen once. Study-wide results and caveats: Clonal expansion was seen in CD4+ and CD8+ blood T cells by week 6 at 0.1 to 3.0 mg/kg. At 0.1-3.0 mg/kg, partial responders had clonal expansion among the lowest observed.

From germline, CDR1 is KGHSH and CDR2 LQKENI. V lost 4 bases, J lost 6 bases, and 16 bases lay in between. CDR3 length: 15 residues. Systemic immunosuppression or a history of autoimmune disease excluded patients. Cycle 7 day 1, cycle 4 day 1, and baseline were the timepoints at which blood was sampled. To note about this clone: Its antigen is undetermined.

The receptor comes from an adult with an advanced solid tumor such as melanoma, head and neck, liver or kidney cancer. The input for sequencing was CD4+ or CD8+ T cells sorted from blood, taken in a trial of the OX40 agonist ivuxolimab. This rearrangement joins TRBV18 to TRBJ2-1, with D tentatively TRBD1 or TRBD2 (7 bases each). The CDR3: CASSQGGTELNEQFF. The CDR3 coding sequence is TGTGCCAGCTCACAGGGGGGGACAGAGCTCAATGAGCAGTTCTTC.